The T cell receptor (beta chain) described here comes from a study of Ad26.COV2.S vaccination and SARS-CoV-2 variants. Study context: The study gave Ad26.COV2.S intramuscularly, once or twice 56 days apart.

Treatment meaning: approximately 18 received Ad26.COV2.S at low or high dose, single or two shots; several received placebo; per-sample allocation not given. Sampling was performed 63 days after the first vaccine or placebo injection. Data came from immunoSEQ multiplex PCR; TCRdb stores just in-frame clones and leaves some out. The sample carries approximately 300,000 clones, over 80% recorded once. The starting material was peripheral blood, obtained in a trial of Ad26.COV2.S vaccine versus placebo. This receptor was taken from a person aged 18-60 years who received the Ad26.COV2.S COVID-19 vaccine or a placebo.

The DNA for the CDR3 is TGTGCCAGCAGCTTCGGTCTTGGCCAAGAGACCCAGTACTTC. Translated: CASSFGLGQETQYF. This chain joins TRBV5-8 and TRBJ2-5, with D hard to call. Germline V gene sequence: CDR1 SGHTS, CDR2 YDEGEE. The CDR3 is 14 amino acids. The ends were cut back, 2 bases at V and 1 base at J, with 9 bases in the middle.